The present TCR beta chain was sequenced within a study of cytomegalovirus exposure and HLA in healthy donors. General study findings and limits: Later analysis revealed greater clonal expansion in HLA-associated TCR beta chains than in equally common others. A later analysis linked a missense DCLRE1C variant to TCR beta V- and J-gene trimming.

As concerns this clone: Its antigen is not known.

The PCR ran on 60 Vbeta and 13 Jbeta primers. Measured with immunoSEQ multiplex PCR; TCRdb has only the in-frame clones, and not every one. The table includes 200,000 to 250,000 clones, about 83% detected once. Germline CDR1 reads MNHEY; CDR2 reads SMNVEV (reference sequence). The CDR3 has 16 amino acids. V trimming: 5 bases; J trimming: 1 base; junction bases outside the gene matches: 5. The V gene is TRBV27, the J gene TRBJ1-6; 7 bases align to TRBD1. Sequences were obtained from PBMCs. The sequence was obtained from a woman aged 50 to 60 in good health and CMV-seropositive. The CDR3: CASSVTGVSYNSPLHF. DNA for the CDR3: TGTGCCAGCAGTGTAACAGGGGTATCCTATAATTCACCCCTCCACTTT.